These T cell receptor beta chains were read from a single sample in a study of T cells in Graves' hyperthyroidism and ophthalmopathy. One entry per CDR3 protein results from TCRdb running MiXCR on the multiplex PCR reads. The repertoire holds about 710,000 distinct CDR3 sequences, with 16% as singletons. The sequencing sample was made of blood. The receptors originated from a man younger than 35 with Graves' hyperthyroidism. Each CDR3 is given with its conserved first and last residue. Each record gives: D gene, clone size, J gene, V gene, CDR3 length, CDR3 DNA, CDR3 protein. The D gene is left open where the match is weak. Part of the rows lack a size; the others show once, few, many or a class for expanded clones.

-,many,TRBJ2-5,TRBV7-9,17,TGTGCCAGCAGCTTAGTTCGGCTAGATCTTCCTCAAGAGACCCAGTACTTC,CASSLVRLDLPQETQYF
TRBD1,-,TRBJ2-7,TRBV6-2/TRBV6-3,14,TGTGCCAGCAGATTGACAGGGGACTTCTCCGAGCAGTACTTC,CASRLTGDFSEQYF
-,once,TRBJ2-1,TRBV12-3/TRBV12-4,14,TGTGCCAGTCTAAAAGGGCTAGTAGTCCATGAGCAGTTCTTC,CASLKGLVVHEQFF
TRBD2,-,TRBJ2-1,TRBV10-2,15,TGCGCCAGCCTGAGGTGGGGACTAACGGACAATGAGCAGTTCTTC,CASLRWGLTDNEQFF
-,many,TRBJ1-1,TRBV12-3/TRBV12-4,13,TGTGCCAGCAACTTCGGGGGGGTCACTGAAGCTTTCTTT,CASNFGGVTEAFF
TRBD2,-,TRBJ2-1,TRBV6-1,17,TGTGCCAGCAGACCCAACCCCGGACTAGCGGGAGTAGATGAGCAGTTCTTC,CASRPNPGLAGVDEQFF
-,-,TRBJ2-7,TRBV20-1,14,TGCAGTGCGACAGACAGTCCTCGGAGCTACGAGCAGTACTTC,CSATDSPRSYEQYF
TRBD1,few,TRBJ1-1,TRBV7-2,14,TGTGCCAGCAGCACCTGGACAGGGCAATCTGAAGCTTTCTTT,CASSTWTGQSEAFF
TRBD2,few,TRBJ2-1,TRBV5-1,16,TGCGCCAGCAGCTCGGGGACTAGCGGGAGGTTGAATGAGCAGTTCTTC,CASSSGTSGRLNEQFF
-,few,TRBJ1-3,TRBV7-3,12,TGTGCCAGCATAGGCTCTGGAAACACCATATATTTT,CASIGSGNTIYF
TRBD2,many,TRBJ2-7,TRBV14,16,TGTGCCAGCAGCCAAGGCCCTAGCGGGCTCTCCTACGAGCAGTACTTC,CASSQGPSGLSYEQYF
-,many,TRBJ2-1,TRBV12-5,15,TGTGCTAGTGGTTTGGTAATTCGGGGGCTCAATGAGCAGTTCTTC,CASGLVIRGLNEQFF
-,many,TRBJ1-4,TRBV2,14,TGTGCCAGCAAGGGGACAACAACTAATGAAAAACTGTTTTTT,CASKGTTTNEKLFF
-,-,TRBJ1-5,TRBV5-5,14,TGTGCCAGCAGCGGGCCGGGAAGCAATCAGCCCCAGCATTTT,CASSGPGSNQPQHF
TRBD2,many,TRBJ2-1,TRBV28,15,TGTGCCAGCAGTTTTATCAGCGGGAGTAGGGATGAGCAGTTCTTC,CASSFISGSRDEQFF
TRBD1,many,TRBJ2-7,TRBV7-2,14,TGTGCCAGCAGCGGGCAACAGGGGAACGACGAGCAGTACTTC,CASSGQQGNDEQYF
-,-,TRBJ2-3,TRBV20-1,16,TGCAGTGCTAGAGATCTGTCAGACTACCCCACAGATACGCAGTATTTT,CSARDLSDYPTDTQYF
-,once,TRBJ2-5,TRBV19,15,TGTGCCAGTAGTCCCCGAGACAGCTTACAAGAGACCCAGTACTTC,CASSPRDSLQETQYF
TRBD1,-,TRBJ1-1,TRBV4-1,16,TGCGCCAGCAGCCTTTATAGGGACAGGGTGGGGACTGAAGCTTTCTTT,CASSLYRDRVGTEAFF
-,-,TRBJ2-3,TRBV4-1,13,TGCGCCAGCAGCCAAGGGGGGTATAGCGCGCAGTATTTT,CASSQGGYSAQYF
TRBD1,few,TRBJ2-3,TRBV9,16,TGTGCCAGCAGCGGACAACAGGGGGCCAGCACAGATACGCAGTATTTT,CASSGQQGASTDTQYF
-,-,TRBJ2-1,TRBV27,15,TGTGCCAGCAGTTTGCGACTCCTAGCTATGTATGAGCAGTTCTTC,CASSLRLLAMYEQFF
TRBD1,few,TRBJ2-7,TRBV28,13,TGTGCCGTCTACTCGACAGGGATCCACGAGCAGTACTTC,CAVYSTGIHEQYF
-,few,TRBJ2-7,TRBV20-1,14,TGCAGTGCTAGAGGCGTAGAAACTCCCTACGAGCAGTACTTC,CSARGVETPYEQYF
-,many,TRBJ1-2,TRBV2,11,TGTGCCAGCAGCAGGGGTATCGGCTACACCTTC,CASSRGIGYTF
TRBD1,-,TRBJ2-5,TRBV29-1,14,TGCAGCGTTACCCCTGACAGGGATCGGGTGACCCAGTACTTC,CSVTPDRDRVTQYF
TRBD2,few,TRBJ2-5,TRBV24-1,16,TGTGCCACCAGTGATTTGTACACCCCGGGGGGAGAGACCCAGTACTTC,CATSDLYTPGGETQYF
-,many,TRBJ2-1,TRBV6-1,16,TGTGCCAGCAGTTTAACCGAACGGAGCTCCTACAATGAGCAGTTCTTC,CASSLTERSSYNEQFF
TRBD1,-,TRBJ1-5,TRBV6-1,15,TGTGCCAGCAGTAAGGGGACAGGGGAGTGGGAGCCCCAGCATTTT,CASSKGTGEWEPQHF
-,-,TRBJ2-3,TRBV19,13,TGTGCCAGTAGTATCGGCGGCACAGATACGCAGTATTTT,CASSIGGTDTQYF
TRBD1,-,TRBJ2-5,TRBV24-1,13,TGTGCTACCGGACAGGGGAAAAAAGAGACCCAGTACTTC,CATGQGKKETQYF
-,few,TRBJ2-5,TRBV5-1,14,TGCGCCAGCAGCTTCGCAGGGCAAGGGGAGACCCAGTACTTC,CASSFAGQGETQYF
TRBD2,many,TRBJ2-2,TRBV12-3/TRBV12-4,19,TGTGCCAGCAGAGGGAAGACTCTAGCGGGAGGGCACGACACCGGGGAGCTGTTTTTT,CASRGKTLAGGHDTGELFF
-,-,TRBJ2-2,TRBV3-1,14,TGTGCCAGCAGCCTATCCGGGTCCGGCGGAGAGCTGTTTTTT,CASSLSGSGGELFF
TRBD1,many,TRBJ2-7,TRBV11-2,15,TGTGCCAGCAGCTTAGGGGGGACAGCAAACTACGAGCAGTACTTC,CASSLGGTANYEQYF
-,many,TRBJ2-1,TRBV3-1,15,TGTGCCAGCAGCCAAGGGCTAGCGACCTACAATGAGCAGTTCTTC,CASSQGLATYNEQFF
-,few,TRBJ1-2,TRBV20-1,12,TGCAGTGCTAGTGGCGGGAACTATGGCTACACCTTC,CSASGGNYGYTF
-,many,TRBJ2-7,TRBV28,15,TGTGCCAGCAGTCTAGGGTTTTTCGGCTCCTACGAGCAGTACTTC,CASSLGFFGSYEQYF
TRBD1,few,TRBJ1-1,TRBV6-1,14,TGTGCCAGCAGCCAGGACAGGGACGATGGTGAAGCTTTCTTT,CASSQDRDDGEAFF
-,-,TRBJ2-7,TRBV3-1,13,TGTGCCAGCAGCCCCGTGCGGAATTACGAGCAGTACTTC,CASSPVRNYEQYF
TRBD1,many,TRBJ2-7,TRBV30,13,TGTGCCTGGAGTCCGGGACAGGTCTACGAGCAGTACTTC,CAWSPGQVYEQYF
-,many,TRBJ1-1,TRBV12-3/TRBV12-4,14,TGTGCCAGCACTCGGACAGTAAGAAACACTGAAGCTTTCTTT,CASTRTVRNTEAFF
-,many,TRBJ2-7,TRBV7-9,15,TGTGCCAGCAGCTCCTTGGACTCAATGGCCTACGAGCAGTACTTC,CASSSLDSMAYEQYF
-,many,TRBJ2-5,TRBV20-1,11,TGCAGTGCTAGTATACAAGAGACCCAGTACTTC,CSASIQETQYF
-,many,TRBJ1-5,TRBV7-2,13,TGTGCCAGCAGGGATACAGGGAATCAGCCCCAGCATTTT,CASRDTGNQPQHF
-,few,TRBJ1-1,TRBV25-1,14,TGTGCCAGCAGACGGGGGGACATGAACACTGAAGCTTTCTTT,CASRRGDMNTEAFF
-,-,TRBJ2-3,TRBV5-1,15,TGCGCCAGCAGCTTCACTACTAGCCGGGGAGATACGCAGTATTTT,CASSFTTSRGDTQYF
-,-,TRBJ1-6,TRBV27,16,TGTGCCAGCAGTTTTCAGGGGACGGTACTGAATTCACCCCTCCACTTT,CASSFQGTVLNSPLHF
-,many,TRBJ2-7,TRBV28,13,TGTGCCAGCAGTTTAAGCCCGAGCTACGAGCAGTACTTC,CASSLSPSYEQYF
-,few,TRBJ1-5,TRBV30,13,TGTGCCTGGAGTATTAATGGAGATCAGCCCCAGCATTTT,CAWSINGDQPQHF
-,-,TRBJ1-4,TRBV27,18,TGTGCCAGCGGCCCGTGGGGGGGCTCGGAAACAACTAATGAAAAACTGTTTTTT,CASGPWGGSETTNEKLFF
-,-,TRBJ2-1,TRBV12-3/TRBV12-4,12,TGTGCCAGCAAGGGGGACAAGAATGAGCAGTTCTTC,CASKGDKNEQFF
TRBD1,many,TRBJ2-1,TRBV20-1,14,TGCAGTGCTGGGCGGGGACAGGCATACAATGAGCAGTTCTTC,CSAGRGQAYNEQFF
-,many,TRBJ2-5,TRBV20-1,14,TGCAGTGCGCTAGAGTTGGGCAGTCAAGAGACCCAGTACTTC,CSALELGSQETQYF
TRBD1,many,TRBJ2-5,TRBV2,14,TGTGCCAGCAGTGAGCGGACAGGGGAAGAGACCCAGTACTTC,CASSERTGEETQYF